Below, 22 T cell receptor beta chains from the same sample are listed, as sequenced in a study of response to subunit inactivated influenza vaccine. TCRdb fed the RT-PCR reads into MiXCR, producing one record per CDR3 protein. The table lists about 540,000 distinct CDR3 sequences, 20% to 25% of them singletons. The same sample was also used in a study of T cells expressing NK-cell markers. That source reports: Synthesis of TCR beta cDNA relied on 5'RACE template switching carrying UMIs.

Source: CD4+ T cells sorted from PBMCs, taken approximately 13 days after vaccination. The receptors were gathered from a man aged 45-60 years who received an inactivated influenza vaccine.

This clonotype was observed a handful of times. V gene TRBV6-2 or TRBV6-3 combines with J gene TRBJ2-7; perhaps TRBD1 as D (6 bases). This CDR3 has 15 amino acids. The germline V and J ends were trimmed by 5 bases and 2 bases, with 16 bases remaining between them. Germline-derived CDR1 and CDR2 are MNHEY and SVGEGT. The CDR3 region has the DNA TGTGCCAGCAGTCCCAACCTGGGACAAACCTACGAGCAGTACTTC. Translating it yields CASSPNLGQTYEQYF.

At least ten counts were recorded for this clonotype. The CDR3 DNA is TGTGCCACCAGTGATAGACAGGGTGGGACGCAGTATTTT. This sequence encodes CATSDRQGGTQYF. This chain uses TRBV24-1 with TRBJ2-3; TRBD1 matches 7 bases. The V and J ends lost 3 bases and 9 bases, in that order; junction bases with no gene match: 5. The CDR3 runs to 13 residues. Looked up from germline, CDR1 is KGHDR and CDR2 is SFDVKD.

The V and J genes are TRBV20-1 and TRBJ2-7; no reliable D call. CDR1 DFQATT and CDR2 SNEGSKA come from the germline V gene (reference sequence). The CDR3 contains 14 residues. V was shortened by 1 base and J by 6 bases, with 16 bases between the two germline ends. The CDR3 loop reads CSARVGVRSPEQYF. The CDR3 DNA reads TGCAGTGCTAGAGTTGGGGTAAGATCCCCCGAGCAGTACTTC.

V is TRBV5-6 and J is TRBJ2-4; D may be TRBD1 or TRBD2 (5 bases each). Germline V gives CDR1 SGHDT, CDR2 YYEEEE. The V gene lost 3 bases and the J gene lost 1 base, with 14 bases spanning the gap. CDR3 size: 16 residues. The CDR3 nucleotides read TGTGCCAGCAGCTCCGGGACGGATTCTGCCAAAAACATTCAGTACTTC. It translates to CASSSGTDSAKNIQYF.

The table lists this clonotype with a few counts. This sequence joins TRBV4-2 and TRBJ2-3; 16 bases are a match to TRBD2. J gave up 0 bases and V 0 bases, and 0 bases lay outside the gene matches. The CDR3 is 18 amino acids. Germline assignment: CDR1 LGHNA and CDR2 YNFKEQ. The CDR3, as DNA: TGTGCCAGCAGCCAAGAGGGACTAGCGGGAGGGAGCACAGATACGCAGTATTTT. Translation: CASSQEGLAGGSTDTQYF.

The chain combines TRBV9 with TRBJ2-1, with 13 bases that match TRBD2. Germline V CDR1 and CDR2: SGDLS, YYNGEE. The CDR3 is 19 amino acids. V trimming: 5 bases; J trimming: 3 bases; junction bases outside the gene matches: 14. The CDR3 bases are TGTGCCAGCAGTGCGAGGGGGACTAGCGGGATCGCAGGCTACAATGAGCAGTTCTTC. It codes for CASSARGTSGIAGYNEQFF.

J is TRBJ1-2 and V is TRBV6-2 or TRBV6-3; D is unresolved. Germline values: CDR1 MNHEY, CDR2 SVGEGT. V lost 6 bases to trimming and J lost 4 bases, with 9 bases between them. The CDR3 runs to 12 residues. CDR3 in amino acids: CASRPGPYGYTF. DNA for the CDR3: TGTGCCAGCAGGCCAGGCCCCTATGGCTACACCTTC.

The chain joins TRBV24-1 to TRBJ2-1; D might be TRBD1 (5 bases). Trimming took off 2 bases at V and 2 bases at J, with 12 bases between the two ends. CDR3 size: 16 residues. CDR1 and CDR2 (germline): KGHDR, SFDVKD. The CDR3 here is CATSDSGRGPYNEQFF. DNA of the CDR3: TGTGCCACCAGTGATTCCGGAAGGGGTCCCTACAATGAGCAGTTCTTC.

The chain joins TRBV5-1 to TRBJ2-1, with 7 bases that match TRBD2. CDR1 is SGHRS and CDR2 is YFSETQ in the germline V gene. The CDR3 spans 14 residues. Germline trimming cut 3 bases from V and 8 bases from J; bases unmatched to any gene: 8. The CDR3 DNA follows: TGCGCCAGCAGCTCCAGCCCGGGAGGATATGAGCAGTTCTTC. As protein: CASSSSPGGYEQFF.

The chain uses TRBV5-1 and TRBJ2-5; 10 bases match TRBD2. The CDR3 has 16 residues. CDR1 is SGHRS and CDR2 is YFSETQ in the germline V gene. Unmatched junction bases numbered 9, after V lost 2 bases and J lost 5 bases. CDR3 in DNA: TGCGCCAGCAGCTTAAGTCTAGCGGGGGCGGAGGAGACCCAGTACTTC. It codes for CASSLSLAGAEETQYF. Drawing the rest from reference TRBV5-1 and TRBJ2-5, the complete variable domain is KAGVTQTPRYLIKTRGQQVTLSCSPISGHRSVSWYQQTPGQGLQFLFEYFSETQRNKGNFPGRFSGRQFSNSRSEMNVSTLELGDSALYLCASSLSLAGAEETQYFGPGTRLLVL.

This clonotype was counted many times. This chain links TRBV29-1 with TRBJ1-1; possibly TRBD1 for D (6 bases). V gave up 6 bases and J gave up 4 bases, with 18 bases separating them. The length of the CDR3 is 14 residues. Looked up from germline, CDR1 is SQVTM and CDR2 is ANQGSEA. In nucleotides, the CDR3 is TGCAGCGTCCAGGCTACGGGGGGCCCCACTGAAGCTTTCTTT. This encodes CSVQATGGPTEAFF.

J is TRBJ1-1 and V is TRBV12-3 or TRBV12-4; D uncertain. V lost 7 bases and J 1 base, leaving 10 bases between the germline ends. The CDR3 is 13 amino acids. CDR3 loop: CASTLRQNTEAFF. The DNA of the CDR3 is TGTGCCAGCACCTTACGGCAGAACACTGAAGCTTTCTTT.

A few counts support this clonotype. The V call is TRBV4-3, the J call TRBJ2-1, with a possible D match to TRBD1 (6 bases). The germline V and J ends were trimmed by 0 bases and 5 bases, with 14 bases remaining between them. This CDR3 is built from 16 residues. Germline V lookup: CDR1 LGHNA, CDR2 YSLEER. The CDR3 bases are TGCGCCAGCAGCCAAGATCTTGGGACACTTCACAATGAGCAGTTCTTC. This encodes CASSQDLGTLHNEQFF.

CDR3 in DNA: TGTGCCAGTCGGGGGGGATCCCCCGGGAAGCAGTTCTTC. Its protein is CASRGGSPGKQFF. The rearrangement links TRBV6-1 to TRBJ2-7; 8 positions match TRBD2. The last part of the DNA fits TRBJ2-1 better; the J call may be wrong. The CDR3 is made up of 13 amino acids. CDR1 and CDR2 (germline): MNHNS, SASEGT.

This clonotype showed up just a few times. The chain employs TRBV20-1 and TRBJ1-1; D is uncertain. The CDR3 spans 11 residues. V gave up 3 bases and J gave up 2 bases, with 4 bases separating them. The germline V gene encodes CDR1 DFQATT and CDR2 SNEGSKA (reference sequence). CDR3 in amino acids: CSASPNTEAFF. CDR3 nucleotides: TGCAGTGCTAGCCCAAACACTGAAGCTTTCTTT.

This clonotype has a count of ten or more. This chain links TRBV20-1 with TRBJ2-5; 10 nucleotides agree with TRBD2. The V gene end was trimmed by 4 bases and the J gene end by 10 bases; junction bases not matched to a gene: 12. Per the germline V gene, CDR1 is DFQATT and CDR2 is SNEGSKA (reference sequence). The CDR3 consists of 14 residues. CDR3 region: CSAMTSGSLGDQYF. The CDR3 region has the DNA TGCAGTGCTATGACTAGCGGGTCACTCGGGGACCAGTACTTC.

CDR3 nucleotide sequence: TGCGCCAGCAGCTTCACCTTACAGGGGGCGAGCACAGATACGCAGTATTTT. Translated, it gives CASSFTLQGASTDTQYF. The rearrangement uses TRBV5-1 and TRBJ2-3; 9 nucleotides line up with TRBD1. V was clipped by 2 bases and J by 0 bases; unmatched bases: 7. The CDR3 has 17 amino acids. CDR1 is SGHRS, CDR2 YFSETQ, per germline.

This clonotype was seen ten or more times. The genes are TRBV29-1 and TRBJ2-3, with D possibly matching TRBD2 (6 bases). Trimming took 1 base from V and 5 from J, leaving 28 bases between them. Germline CDR1 is SQVTM and CDR2 is ANQGSEA. CDR3 length equals 19 residues. The CDR3 protein is CSVEVRSPSPRGVKDTQYF. CDR3 nucleotides: TGCAGCGTTGAAGTTCGTTCGCCCTCCCCTCGCGGGGTGAAAGATACGCAGTATTTT.

The V call is TRBV7-2, the J call TRBJ2-1; no clear D gene. The V gene lost 4 bases and the J gene lost 2 bases, with 12 bases spanning the gap. The CDR3 is 15 residues long. From germline, CDR1 is SGHTA and CDR2 FQGNSA. CDR3 nucleotide sequence: TGTGCCAGCAGCTCTGATCCCTCCCCCTACAATGAGCAGTTCTTC. This gives the protein CASSSDPSPYNEQFF.

This clonotype has just a few counts. This sequence joins TRBV5-1 and TRBJ2-1; D may be TRBD2 (6 bases). CDR1 is SGHRS and CDR2 is YFSETQ in the germline V gene. This CDR3 region has 15 residues. V was trimmed by 3 bases and J by 3 bases, leaving 13 bases between them. The CDR3 DNA is TGCGCCAGCAGCTCGGAACCGGGACTCTACAATGAGCAGTTCTTC. Residues: CASSSEPGLYNEQFF. The whole variable domain, remainder taken from reference TRBV5-1 and TRBJ2-1, is KAGVTQTPRYLIKTRGQQVTLSCSPISGHRSVSWYQQTPGQGLQFLFEYFSETQRNKGNFPGRFSGRQFSNSRSEMNVSTLELGDSALYLCASSSEPGLYNEQFFGPGTRLTVL.

The rearrangement joins TRBV14 to TRBJ2-7; tentatively, D is TRBD1 (5 bases). The CDR3 length is 15 residues. Germline V gives CDR1 SGHDN, CDR2 FVKESK. V was clipped by 1 base and J by 6 bases, with 16 bases between them. CDR3 DNA sequence: TGTGCCAGCAGCCAAGGTGGCAGGGCGGTTTCCGAGCAGTACTTC. It yields the protein CASSQGGRAVSEQYF. The variable domain in full, with the rest retrieved from reference TRBV14 and TRBJ2-7, is EAGVTQFPSHSVIEKGQTVTLRCDPISGHDNLYWYRRVMGKEIKFLLHFVKESKQDESGMPNNRFLAERTGGTYSTLKVQPAELEDSGVYFCASSQGGRAVSEQYFGPGTRLTVT.

In this sample, this clonotype turned up a few times. The rearrangement uses TRBV12-3 or TRBV12-4 and TRBJ2-2, with D perhaps being TRBD1 or TRBD2 (5 bases each). The V end lost 9 bases, the J end lost 8 bases, and 19 bases lay between the germline ends. The CDR3 is 14 residues long. The CDR3 protein is CASTTPGRLGELFF. The CDR3 bases are TGTGCCAGTACTACACCGGGACGGCTAGGGGAGCTGTTTTTT.